The 2 T cell receptor beta chains presented below share a single source sample, sequenced in a study of T cell responses to AZD1222 COVID-19 vaccine (dated by TCRdb to the early 2020s). The method behind the library was the immunoSEQ multiplex PCR assay. The table comes from immuneACCESS by way of TCRdb, which keeps in-frame sequences with V and J called. Part of the clones is missing from these tables; in studies checked, under half for an unresolved V gene and the rest for unknown reasons. Within this sample are around 100,000 clones, with 85% of them counted one time only. Of the sample, over 3.5% falls within the top ten clones. Sample time point, as interpreted from the label and publication: about 28 days (+/-7) after the second vaccine dose. The sample here was peripheral blood, taken 28 days after the second AZD1222 dose. The receptor set was obtained from an adult who received the AZD1222 COVID-19 vaccine.

The chain couples TRBV25-1 to TRBJ2-7; TRBD1 agrees at 7 bases. V lost 3 bases to trimming and J lost 0 bases; unmatched junction nucleotides: 2. The germline V gene encodes CDR1 MGHDK and CDR2 SYGVNS. This CDR3 spans 14 amino acids. The CDR3 region has the DNA TGTGCCAGCAGTGATCGACAGGGCTCCTACGAGCAGTACTTC. Its protein is CASSDRQGSYEQYF.

The chain links TRBV28 to TRBJ1-1, with D perhaps matching TRBD1 (6 bases). V lost 10 bases to trimming and J lost 0 bases, with 15 bases between them. This CDR3 has 14 amino acids. Germline-derived CDR1 and CDR2 are MDHEN and SYDVKM. CDR3 amino acids: CATGQGSMNTEAFF. DNA of the CDR3: TGTGCCACAGGGCAGGGGAGTATGAACACTGAAGCTTTCTTT.